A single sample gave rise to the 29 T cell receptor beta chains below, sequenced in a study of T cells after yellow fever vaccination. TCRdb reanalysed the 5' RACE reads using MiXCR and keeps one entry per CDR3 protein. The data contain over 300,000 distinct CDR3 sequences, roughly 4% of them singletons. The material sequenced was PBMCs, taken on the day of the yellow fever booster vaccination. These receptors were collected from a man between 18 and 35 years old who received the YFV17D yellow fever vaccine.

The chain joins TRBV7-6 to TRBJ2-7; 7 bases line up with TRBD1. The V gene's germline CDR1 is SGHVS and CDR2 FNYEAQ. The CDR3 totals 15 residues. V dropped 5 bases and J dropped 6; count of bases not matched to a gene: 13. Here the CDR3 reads CASSPPGGPVREQYF. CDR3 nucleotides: TGTGCCAGCAGCCCCCCAGGGGGACCCGTCCGCGAGCAGTACTTC.

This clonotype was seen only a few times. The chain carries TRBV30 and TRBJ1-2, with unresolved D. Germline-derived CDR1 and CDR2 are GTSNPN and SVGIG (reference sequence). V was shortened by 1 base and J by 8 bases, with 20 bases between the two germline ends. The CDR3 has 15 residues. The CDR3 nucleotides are TGTGCCTGGAGTGCCCCGGCGGGGAGCGTGCGGGGCTACACCTTC. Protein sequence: CAWSAPAGSVRGYTF.

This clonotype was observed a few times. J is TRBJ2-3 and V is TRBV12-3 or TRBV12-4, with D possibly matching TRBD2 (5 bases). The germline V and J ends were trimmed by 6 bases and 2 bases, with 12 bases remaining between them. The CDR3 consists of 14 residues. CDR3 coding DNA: TGTGCCAGCAGCCGTCGCGGGTTCACAGATACGCAGTATTTT. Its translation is CASSRRGFTDTQYF.

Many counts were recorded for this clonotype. For the CDR3, the DNA is TGTGCCAGCAGCTTAAAGCGGGGAGGGATCAATGAGCAGTTCTTC. Translating gives CASSLKRGGINEQFF. The V gene is TRBV7-2, the J gene TRBJ2-1; 7 bases are shared with TRBD2. The CDR3 has 15 amino acids. CDR1 is SGHTA and CDR2 is FQGNSA in the germline V gene. The junction had 7 bases not matched to a gene; V was cut back by 2 bases and J by 6 bases.

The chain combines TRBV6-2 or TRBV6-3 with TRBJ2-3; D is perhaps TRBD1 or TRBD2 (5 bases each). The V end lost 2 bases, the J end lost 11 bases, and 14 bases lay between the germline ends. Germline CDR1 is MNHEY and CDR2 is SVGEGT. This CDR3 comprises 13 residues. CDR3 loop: CASSYGTGPRQYF. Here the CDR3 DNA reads TGTGCCAGCAGTTACGGGACGGGTCCGCGGCAGTATTTT.

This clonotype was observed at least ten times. CDR3 sequence reads: CASSPTGYGYTF. CDR3 nucleotide sequence: TGTGCCAGCAGCCCGACAGGGTATGGCTACACCTTC. V gene TRBV6-6 combines with J gene TRBJ1-2; 7 bases map to TRBD1. Trimming at V came to 6 bases and at J to 5 bases, leaving 3 bases not matched to a gene. From germline, CDR1 is MNHNY and CDR2 SVGAGI (reference sequence). The CDR3 has 12 amino acids.

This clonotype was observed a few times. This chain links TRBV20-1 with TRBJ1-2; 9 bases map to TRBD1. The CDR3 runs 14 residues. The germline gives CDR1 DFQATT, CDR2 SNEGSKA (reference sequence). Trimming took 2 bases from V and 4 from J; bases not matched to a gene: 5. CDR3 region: CSARLGQGIYGYTF. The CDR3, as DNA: TGCAGTGCTAGATTGGGACAGGGTATCTATGGCTACACCTTC.

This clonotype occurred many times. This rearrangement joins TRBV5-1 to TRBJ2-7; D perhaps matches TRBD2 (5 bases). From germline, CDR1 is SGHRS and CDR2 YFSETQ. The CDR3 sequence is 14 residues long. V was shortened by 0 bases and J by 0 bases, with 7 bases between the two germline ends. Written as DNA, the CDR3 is TGCGCCAGCAGCTTGGGGAGGAGCTCCTACGAGCAGTACTTC. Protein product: CASSLGRSSYEQYF.

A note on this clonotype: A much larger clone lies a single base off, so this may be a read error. The chain's CDR3 is CASSPRGVGTVTQYF. CDR3 nucleotides: TGCGCCAGCAGCCCTAGGGGGGTTGGGACAGTTACGCAGTATTTT. V is TRBV4-3 and J is TRBJ2-3; weak D call: TRBD1 (7 bases). CDR3 length equals 15 residues. Germline CDR1 and CDR2: LGHNA and YSLEER.

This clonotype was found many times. CDR3 sequence (DNA): TGTGCCAGCAGCTTAACAGGGGGCGCAGAAGGGCAGTACTTC. This translates into CASSLTGGAEGQYF. V gene TRBV7-3 combines with J gene TRBJ2-7; 7 bases fit TRBD1. Per the germline V gene, CDR1 is SGHTA and CDR2 is FQGTGA. Trimming took 0 bases from V and 9 from J; bases not matched to a gene: 8. The CDR3 has 14 amino acids.

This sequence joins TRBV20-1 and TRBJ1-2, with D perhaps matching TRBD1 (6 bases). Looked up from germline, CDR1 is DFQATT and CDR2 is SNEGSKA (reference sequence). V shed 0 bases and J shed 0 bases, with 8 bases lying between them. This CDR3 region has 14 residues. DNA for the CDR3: TGCAGTGCTAGAGAGGGACAAACTAACTATGGCTACACCTTC. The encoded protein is CSAREGQTNYGYTF.

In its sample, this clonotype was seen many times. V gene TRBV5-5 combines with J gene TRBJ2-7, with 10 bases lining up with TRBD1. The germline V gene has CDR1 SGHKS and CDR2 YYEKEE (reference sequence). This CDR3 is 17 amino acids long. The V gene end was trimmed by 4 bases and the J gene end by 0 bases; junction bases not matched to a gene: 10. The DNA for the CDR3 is TGTGCCAGCAGCGTCCCGGGACAGGGGATATTCTCCTACGAGCAGTACGTC. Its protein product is CASSVPGQGIFSYEQYV.

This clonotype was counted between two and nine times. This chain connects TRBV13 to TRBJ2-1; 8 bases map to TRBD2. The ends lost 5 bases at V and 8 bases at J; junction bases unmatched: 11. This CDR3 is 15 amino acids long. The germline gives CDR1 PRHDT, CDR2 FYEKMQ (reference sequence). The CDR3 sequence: CASSIPLAGLDEQFF. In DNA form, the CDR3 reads TGTGCCAGCAGCATCCCGCTAGCGGGTCTGGATGAGCAGTTCTTC.

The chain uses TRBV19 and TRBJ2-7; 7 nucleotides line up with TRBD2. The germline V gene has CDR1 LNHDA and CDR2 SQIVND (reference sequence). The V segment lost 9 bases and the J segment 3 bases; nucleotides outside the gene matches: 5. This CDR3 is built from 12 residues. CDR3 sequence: CARGRGDYEQYF. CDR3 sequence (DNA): TGTGCCAGGGGACGGGGGGACTACGAGCAGTACTTC.

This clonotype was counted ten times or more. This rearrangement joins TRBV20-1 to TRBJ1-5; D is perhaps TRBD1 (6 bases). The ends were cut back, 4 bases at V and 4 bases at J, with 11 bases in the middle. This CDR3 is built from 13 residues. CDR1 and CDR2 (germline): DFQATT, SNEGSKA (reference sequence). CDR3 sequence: CSAIRQVNQPQHF. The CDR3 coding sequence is TGCAGTGCTATTCGACAGGTTAATCAGCCCCAGCATTTT.

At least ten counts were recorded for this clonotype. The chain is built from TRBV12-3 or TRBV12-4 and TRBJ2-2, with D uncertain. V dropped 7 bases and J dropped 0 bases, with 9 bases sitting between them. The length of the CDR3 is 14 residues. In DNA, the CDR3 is TGTGCCAGCACCCAATCAGCGAACACCGGGGAGCTGTTTTTT. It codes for CASTQSANTGELFF.

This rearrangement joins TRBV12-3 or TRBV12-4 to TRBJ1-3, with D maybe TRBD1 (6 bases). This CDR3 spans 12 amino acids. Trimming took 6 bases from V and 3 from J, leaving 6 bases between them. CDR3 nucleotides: TGTGCCAGCAGGACAGGTGGAAACACCATATATTTT. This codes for CASRTGGNTIYF.

CDR3 DNA sequence: TGTGCCAGCAGCTTAGGATGGGCAGGGTCCTACGAGCAGTACGTC. Its translation: CASSLGWAGSYEQYV. The chain carries TRBV7-9 and TRBJ2-7; a possible D gene is TRBD1 (5 bases). Trimming pared 1 base from V and 1 base from J, leaving 11 bases between. Per germline, CDR1 SEHNR and CDR2 FQNEAQ (reference sequence). The CDR3 covers 15 residues.

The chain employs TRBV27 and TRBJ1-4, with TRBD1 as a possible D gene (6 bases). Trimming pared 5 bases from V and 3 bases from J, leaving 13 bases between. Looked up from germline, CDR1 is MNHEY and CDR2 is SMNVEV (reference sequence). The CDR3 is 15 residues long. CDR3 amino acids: CASSPQGLANEKLFF. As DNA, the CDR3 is TGTGCCAGCAGTCCGCAGGGGCTGGCTAATGAAAAACTGTTTTTT.

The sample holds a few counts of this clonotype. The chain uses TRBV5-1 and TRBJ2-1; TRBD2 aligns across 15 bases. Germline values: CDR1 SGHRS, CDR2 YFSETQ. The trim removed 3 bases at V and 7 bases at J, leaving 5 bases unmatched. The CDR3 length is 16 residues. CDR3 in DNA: TGCGCCAGCAGCTCTGGACTAGCGGGGGGGCAAAATGAGCAGTTCTTC. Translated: CASSSGLAGGQNEQFF.

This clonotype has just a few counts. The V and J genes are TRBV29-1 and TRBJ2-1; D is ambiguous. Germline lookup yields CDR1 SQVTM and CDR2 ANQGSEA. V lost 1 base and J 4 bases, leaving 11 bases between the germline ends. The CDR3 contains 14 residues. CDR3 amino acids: CSVEGPLTYNEQFF. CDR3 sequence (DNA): TGCAGCGTTGAAGGACCCCTAACTTACAATGAGCAGTTCTTC.

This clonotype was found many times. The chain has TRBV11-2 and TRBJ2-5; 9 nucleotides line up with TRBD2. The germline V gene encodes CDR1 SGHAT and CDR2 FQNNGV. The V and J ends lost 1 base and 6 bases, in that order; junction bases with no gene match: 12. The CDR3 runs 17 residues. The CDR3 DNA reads TGTGCCAGCAGCTTAGTCGCTAGCGGGGACCCCATCAAGACCCAGTACTTC. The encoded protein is CASSLVASGDPIKTQYF.

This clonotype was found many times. DNA for the CDR3: TGTGCCAGCAGCAGCAGGCGACGAGGGGGTTACGAGCAGTACTTC. It specifies CASSSRRRGGYEQYF. The chain employs TRBV27 and TRBJ2-7, with TRBD1 as a possible D gene (6 bases). The CDR3 spans 15 residues. Germline V gene lookup returns CDR1 MNHEY and CDR2 SMNVEV (reference sequence). V was trimmed by 6 bases and J by 4 bases, leaving 19 bases between them.

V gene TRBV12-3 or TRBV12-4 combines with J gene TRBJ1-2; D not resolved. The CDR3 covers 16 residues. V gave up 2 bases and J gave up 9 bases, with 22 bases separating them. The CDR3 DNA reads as TGTGCCAGCAGTTTAACAAGTCTGACATCCGAATCCAGCTACACCTTC. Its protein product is CASSLTSLTSESSYTF.

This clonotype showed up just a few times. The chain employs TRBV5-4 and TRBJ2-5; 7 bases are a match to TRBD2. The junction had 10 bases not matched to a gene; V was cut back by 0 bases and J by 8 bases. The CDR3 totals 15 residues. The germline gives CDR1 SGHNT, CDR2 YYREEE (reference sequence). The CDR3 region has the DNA TGTGCCAGCAGCTTGGGTGTTAGCGGGCAGGGAACCCAGTACTTC. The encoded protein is CASSLGVSGQGTQYF.

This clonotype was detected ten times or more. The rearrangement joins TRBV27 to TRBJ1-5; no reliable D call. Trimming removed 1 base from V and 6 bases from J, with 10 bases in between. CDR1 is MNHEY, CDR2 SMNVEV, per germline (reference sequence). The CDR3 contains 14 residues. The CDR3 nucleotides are TGTGCCAGCAGTTTATGGTACAGTCGTCAGCCCCAGCATTTT. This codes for CASSLWYSRQPQHF.

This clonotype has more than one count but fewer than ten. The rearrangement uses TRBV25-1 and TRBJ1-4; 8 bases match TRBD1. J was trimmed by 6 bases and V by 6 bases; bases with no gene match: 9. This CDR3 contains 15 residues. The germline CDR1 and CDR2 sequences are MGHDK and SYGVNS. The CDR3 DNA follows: TGTGCCAGCAGCGACACCACAGGGGGGGATGAAAAACTGTTTTTT. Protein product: CASSDTTGGDEKLFF.

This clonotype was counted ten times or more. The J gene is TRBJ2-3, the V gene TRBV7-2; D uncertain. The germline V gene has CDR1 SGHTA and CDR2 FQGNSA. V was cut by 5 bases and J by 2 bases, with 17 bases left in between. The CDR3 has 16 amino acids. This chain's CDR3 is CASSTHPGLYTDTQYF. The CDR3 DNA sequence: TGTGCCAGCAGCACTCACCCCGGGCTCTACACAGATACGCAGTATTTT.

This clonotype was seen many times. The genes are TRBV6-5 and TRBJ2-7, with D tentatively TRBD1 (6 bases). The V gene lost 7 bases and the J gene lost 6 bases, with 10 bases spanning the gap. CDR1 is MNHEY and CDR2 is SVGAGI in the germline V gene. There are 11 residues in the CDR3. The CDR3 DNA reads TGTGCCAGCACCCAAGGGGGCGAGCAGTACGTC. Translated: CASTQGGEQYV.